These 19 T cell receptor beta chains share one sample of origin, sequenced in a study of CD8+CD57+ T cells in acquired aplastic anemia. The use of genomic DNA as template underpinned the TCR beta VDJ and CDR3 profiling. Each CDR3 protein is one row after TCRdb ran MiXCR on the reads. The data show more than 150,000 distinct CDR3 sequences, with around 50% seen just once and roughly 13% held by the top ten. It was patients with CD8+CD57+ cell expansion by flow cytometry who were chosen for sequencing. The sample comprised sorted CD4+, CD8+, or CD8+CD57+ T cells (not recorded which) from PBMCs. These receptors were obtained from a human donor with aplastic anemia.

The chain carries TRBV12-3 or TRBV12-4 and TRBJ2-3; tentative D call: TRBD2 (7 bases). Trimming removed 4 bases from V and 2 bases from J, with 10 bases in between. CDR3 size: 14 residues. CDR3 nucleotides: TGTGCCAGCAGTTACAGGGACTACACAGATACGCAGTATTTT. It specifies CASSYRDYTDTQYF.

The chain links TRBV7-9 to TRBJ2-3, with D tentatively TRBD2 (6 bases). CDR1 is SEHNR, CDR2 FQNEAQ, per germline (reference sequence). The CDR3 extends over 12 amino acids. V dropped 5 bases and J dropped 5 bases, with 8 bases sitting between them. The DNA of the CDR3 is TGTGCCAGCAGCGGGGGGAGAGATACGCAGTATTTT. Translation: CASSGGRDTQYF.

This clonotype was detected a few times. The rearrangement joins TRBV7-6 to TRBJ2-7; no reliable D call. With 5 bases removed from V and 0 bases from J, the gap between germline ends came to 5 bases. Germline V lookup: CDR1 SGHVS, CDR2 FNYEAQ. The CDR3 covers 12 residues. CDR3 DNA sequence: TGTGCCAGCAGCGCGTACTCCTACGAGCAGTACTTC. This sequence encodes CASSAYSYEQYF. Drawing the rest from reference TRBV7-6 and TRBJ2-7, the complete variable domain is GAGVSQSPRYKVTKRGQDVALRCDPISGHVSLYWYRQALGQGPEFLTYFNYEAQQDKSGLPNDRFSAERPEGSISTLTIQRTEQRDSAMYRCASSAYSYEQYFGPGTRLTVT.

The V gene is TRBV20-1, the J gene TRBJ2-3; TRBD1 aligns across 7 bases. Germline V gene data show CDR1 as DFQATT and CDR2 as SNEGSKA (reference sequence). Germline trimming cut 6 bases from V and 6 bases from J; bases unmatched to any gene: 3. CDR3 length equals 11 residues. Written as DNA, the CDR3 is TGCAGTGCCAAGACAGGGGATACGCAGTATTTT. As protein: CSAKTGDTQYF.

This chain connects TRBV7-6 to TRBJ2-5, with D possibly TRBD2 on 6 matching bases. Trimming left V 4 bases short and J 7 bases short, with 25 bases between. The germline CDR1 and CDR2 sequences are SGHVS and FNYEAQ. The CDR3 has 17 amino acids. This CDR3 is CASSYRDGGSNVWTQYF. CDR3 DNA: TGTGCCAGCAGCTACCGGGACGGGGGATCTAATGTATGGACCCAGTACTTC.

The gene calls are TRBV24-1 and TRBJ1-1; 8 bases line up with TRBD1. Germline CDR1 is KGHDR and CDR2 is SFDVKD. Losses at the gene ends were 7 bases for V and 4 bases for J; bases not matched to a gene: 4. The CDR3 has 13 amino acids. In DNA, the CDR3 is TGTGCCACCAGGTCAGGGGGCCTCACTGAAGCTTTCTTT. It translates to CATRSGGLTEAFF.

This clonotype has a count of ten or more. CDR3 sequence reads: CASSRNGVSNEKLFF. The CDR3 nucleotides are TGTGCCAGCAGTCGAAACGGGGTATCTAATGAAAAACTGTTTTTT. V usage is TRBV2 and J usage is TRBJ1-4, with no clear D. V dropped 5 bases and J dropped 3 bases, with 13 bases sitting between them. The germline CDR1 and CDR2 sequences are SNHLY and FYNNEI. This CDR3 comprises 15 residues. Complete variable domain (other parts from reference TRBV2 and TRBJ1-4): EPEVTQTPSHQVTQMGQEVILRCVPISNHLYFYWYRQILGQKVEFLVSFYNNEISEKSEIFDDQFSVERPDGSNFTLKIRSTKLEDSAMYFCASSRNGVSNEKLFFGSGTQLSVL.

In the case of this clonotype: A much larger clone is a single base away; this may be a read error. V usage is TRBV6-1 and J usage is TRBJ2-3; 8 bases are shared with TRBD1. From germline, CDR1 is MNHNS and CDR2 SASEGT. J was trimmed by 4 bases and V by 3 bases; bases with no gene match: 6. This CDR3 spans 15 amino acids. CDR3 region: CASSDRQGLSDTQYF. The CDR3 nucleotides read TGTGCCAGCAGTGATCGACAGGGGTTGTCAGATACGCAGTATTTT.

Note on this clonotype: At one boundary the junction diverges from the germline segment, which might be a read error. The V and J genes are TRBV7-2 and TRBJ2-3; D unresolved. The CDR3 totals 12 residues. CDR1 is SGHTA, CDR2 FQGNSA, per germline. The DNA for the CDR3 is TGCGCCTCACAAGGGTCCACAGATACGCAGTATTTT. It yields the protein CASQGSTDTQYF.

This clonotype was found a few times. The chain employs TRBV20-1 and TRBJ1-1; 11 nucleotides line up with TRBD1. Per the germline V gene, CDR1 is DFQATT and CDR2 is SNEGSKA (reference sequence). V shed 3 bases, J shed 3 bases, and the junction held 3 bases outside the gene matches. The CDR3 consists of 14 residues. CDR3: CSARGQGGDTEAFF. The CDR3 nucleotides read TGCAGTGCTAGGGGACAGGGGGGGGACACTGAAGCTTTCTTT.

On this clonotype: Being one base from a much bigger clone, this may be a read error. The chain couples TRBV9 to TRBJ1-1; no firm D call. In germline, CDR1 is SGDLS, CDR2 YYNGEE. The length of the CDR3 is 14 residues. CDR3 DNA sequence: TGTGCCAGCAGCGTAGGAGGGAAGAACACTGGAGCTTTCTTT. Encoded protein: CASSVGGKNTGAFF. Combining the CDR3 with reference TRBV9 and TRBJ1-1 gives the whole variable domain DSGVTQTPKHLITATGQRVTLRCSPRSGDLSVYWYQQSLDQGLQFLIQYYNGEERAKGNILERFSAQQFPDLHSELNLSSLELGDSALYFCASSVGGKNTGAFFGQGTRLTVV.

The chain recombines TRBV24-1 with TRBJ2-5; a weak D match, TRBD2 (6 bases). There are 14 residues in the CDR3. Germline loops: CDR1 KGHDR, CDR2 SFDVKD. Trimming pared 12 bases from V and 2 bases from J, leaving 18 bases between. CDR3 residues: CAPNQGLEQETQYF. The CDR3 DNA follows: TGTGCCCCGAATCAGGGACTCGAACAAGAGACCCAGTACTTC.

CDR3 sequence: CASSLAMTSGSTDTQYF. CDR3 DNA sequence: TGCGCCAGCAGCTTGGCGATGACTAGCGGGAGCACAGATACGCAGTATTTT. This chain links TRBV5-1 with TRBJ2-3; 10 bases align to TRBD2. The CDR3 totals 17 residues. In germline, CDR1 is SGHRS, CDR2 YFSETQ. V shed 0 bases and J 0 bases; nucleotides not matched to a gene: 4.

The chain couples TRBV5-5 to TRBJ1-6; 7 positions match TRBD1. Germline lookup yields CDR1 SGHKS and CDR2 YYEKEE (reference sequence). Losses at the gene ends were 1 base for V and 3 bases for J; bases not matched to a gene: 4. This CDR3 contains 16 residues. The CDR3: CASSLNRGHYNSPLHF. For the CDR3, the DNA is TGTGCCAGCAGCTTGAACAGGGGTCACTATAATTCACCCCTCCACTTT.

The chain has TRBV7-2 and TRBJ2-2, with 8 positions matching TRBD1. The germline CDR1 and CDR2 sequences are SGHTA and FQGNSA. Trimming removed 3 bases from V and 5 bases from J; junction bases left unmatched: 2. The CDR3 has 14 amino acids. The CDR3 region is CASSFDRGTGELFF. DNA for the CDR3: TGTGCCAGCAGCTTCGACAGGGGAACCGGGGAGCTGTTTTTT.

This clonotype was observed at least ten times. V usage is TRBV12-3 or TRBV12-4 and J usage is TRBJ2-7; the match to TRBD1 covers 7 bases. The CDR3 contains 17 residues. The ends lost 6 bases at V and 2 bases at J; junction bases unmatched: 16. DNA for the CDR3: TGTGCCAGCAGCCCGGGACAGATAATCGCGCCAACCTACGAGCAGTACTTC. Residues: CASSPGQIIAPTYEQYF.

The chain recombines TRBV6-5 with TRBJ1-2; 7 nucleotides match TRBD1. Germline V gene sequence: CDR1 MNHEY, CDR2 SVGAGI. With V trimmed by 4 bases and J by 6 bases, 11 bases remained unmatched. The CDR3 has 15 residues. The CDR3 nucleotides read TGTGCCAGCAGTTCCCCGGGACAGCTCGGCGATGGCTACACCTTC. The encoded protein is CASSSPGQLGDGYTF.

The chain recombines TRBV2 with TRBJ1-1; 7 bases line up with TRBD1. The CDR3 has 15 amino acids. Trimming cost V 3 bases and J 5 bases; bases outside gene matches: 9. CDR1 is SNHLY, CDR2 FYNNEI, per germline. CDR3 coding DNA: TGTGCCAGCAGTGAGGTAGTCGGCAGGGGGACTGAAGCTTTCTTT. It specifies CASSEVVGRGTEAFF.

Only a few counts were recorded for this clonotype. The chain recombines TRBV15 with TRBJ1-4; no firm D call. Trimming removed 10 bases from V and 0 bases from J, with 18 bases in between. The CDR3 loop spans 16 amino acids. From germline, CDR1 is LNHNV and CDR2 YYDKDF (reference sequence). This CDR3 reads CAIPLGSLATNEKLFF. CDR3 in DNA: TGTGCCATCCCGCTGGGGTCCCTTGCAACTAATGAAAAACTGTTTTTT. The variable domain in full, completed from reference TRBV15 and TRBJ1-4, reads DAMVIQNPRYQVTQFGKPVTLSCSQTLNHNVMYWYQQKSSQAPKLLFHYYDKDFNNEADTPDNFQSRRPNTSFCFLDIRSPGLGDTAMYLCAIPLGSLATNEKLFFGSGTQLSVL.